A single sample is the source of the 5 T cell receptor beta chains below, sequenced in a study of T cells after yellow fever vaccination. From the 5' RACE reads, TCRdb called clonotypes with MiXCR, one entry per CDR3 protein. The table has a few hundred thousand distinct CDR3 sequences, 17% seen once. The sample was PBMCs, taken about 5 days after the first yellow fever vaccination. Source of these receptors: a young man who received the YFV17D yellow fever vaccine.

The rearrangement uses TRBV10-3 and TRBJ1-1; D may be TRBD1 (5 bases). The V gene lost 0 bases and the J gene lost 6 bases, with 8 bases spanning the gap. Germline CDR1 ENHRY, CDR2 SYGVKD. This CDR3 region has 13 residues. The CDR3 DNA reads as TGTGCCATCAGTGAGTCGGGACCCGCTGAAGCTTTCTTT. Translated, it gives CAISESGPAEAFF.

Only a few counts were recorded for this clonotype. V usage is TRBV11-2 and J usage is TRBJ2-5, with 10 bases fitting TRBD1. J lost 5 bases, V lost 5 bases, and 5 bases had no gene match. Germline V CDR1 and CDR2: SGHAT, FQNNGV. The CDR3 contains 14 residues. The CDR3, as DNA: TGTGCCAGCAGCGAAGACAGGGGGCTGGAGACCCAGTACTTC. It specifies CASSEDRGLETQYF.

The rearrangement uses TRBV20-1 and TRBJ2-5; D is undetermined. The germline V gene encodes CDR1 DFQATT and CDR2 SNEGSKA (reference sequence). V lost 3 bases to trimming and J lost 6 bases, with 23 bases between them. The CDR3 runs to 16 residues. CDR3 nucleotide sequence: TGCAGTGCTAGTCAATCTCCGGACCCTGGTTGGAAGACCCAGTACTTC. Protein product: CSASQSPDPGWKTQYF.

The V call is TRBV5-1, the J call TRBJ1-6; unclear D gene. CDR1 and CDR2 from the germline V gene are SGHRS and YFSETQ. The CDR3 extends over 11 amino acids. V was clipped by 4 bases and J by 12 bases, with 8 bases between them. CDR3: CASSDPGPLHF. As DNA, the CDR3 is TGCGCCAGCAGCGACCCCGGACCCCTCCACTTT.

V gene TRBV5-6 combines with J gene TRBJ2-7; the match to TRBD2 covers 10 bases. The germline V gene has CDR1 SGHDT and CDR2 YYEEEE. V dropped 2 bases and J dropped 4; count of bases not matched to a gene: 12. The CDR3 length is 17 residues. CDR3 in amino acids: CASSLKFLGLASYEQYF. CDR3 bases: TGTGCCAGCAGCTTAAAATTCCTGGGACTAGCGTCGTACGAGCAGTACTTC.